This TCR beta chain was documented in a study of OX40 agonist ivuxolimab in advanced cancers. Study summary: It was ivuxolimab, an agonistic anti-OX40 (CD134) antibody, that patients were treated with.

For this clone: Its target is unknown.

Germline V lookup: CDR1 MNHEY, CDR2 SVGAGI. Trimming took 5 bases from V and 7 from J; bases not matched to a gene: 10. The CDR3 is 15 amino acids. The repertoire was sequenced with immunoSEQ multiplex PCR; TCRdb's copy has only in-frame clones and lacks some. The sample lists about 70,000 clones; around 88% were seen once. Whole-study results and caveats: Average numbers of expanded clones were greater in CD8+ T cells than in CD4+. Expansion of clones was among the lowest in partial responders at 0.1-3.0 mg/kg.

The V and J genes are TRBV6-5 and TRBJ2-3; 9 bases map to TRBD2. This clonotype was obtained from an adult with an advanced solid tumor such as melanoma, head and neck, liver or kidney cancer. Material: CD4+ or CD8+ T cells sorted from blood, obtained in a trial of the OX40 agonist ivuxolimab. In DNA, the CDR3 is TGTGCCAGCAGTAAGAGCGGGGGGCATGTTAATACGCAGTATTTT. This gives the protein CASSKSGGHVNTQYF.